Listed here is a single T cell receptor beta chain. Its antigen is unidentified. V was shortened by 3 bases and J by 6 bases, with 17 bases between the two germline ends. The CDR3 has 16 amino acids. Looked up from germline, CDR1 is MGHRA and CDR2 is YSYEKL. Naive CD4+ T cells were purified with Tregs depleted by CD25. Constant-region reverse primers amplified full-length variable regions, followed by semi-nested Nested Universal Primer A PCR. TCRdb reprocessed the 5' RACE reads via MiXCR and lists one record per CDR3 protein. This table has 9,500 to 13,000 distinct CDR3 sequences, around 47% appearing once. Study-wide findings and caveats: Whole repertoires were not studied in the larger cohort, only one V-J beta rearrangement. Tumor Tregs overlapped most with tumor, then blood, naive CD4+ cells.

The chain combines TRBV4-1 with TRBJ2-2, with D possibly being TRBD1 (6 bases). The receptor's source is a female donor with breast cancer. The specimen sequenced was tumor-infiltrating naive CD4+ T cells sorted from the breast tumor. Specified subset: naive CD4+ T cells, CD4+CD45RA+CD25-. The CDR3 DNA follows: TGCGCCAGCAGCCACCTCCAGACAGGCAGTTCCGGGGAGCTGTTTTTT. Translation gives CASSHLQTGSSGELFF.